This passage covers 8 T cell receptor beta chains from one sample sequenced in a study of early T cells in non-severe SARS-CoV-2 infection. TCRdb passed the 5' RACE reads through MiXCR, listing each CDR3 protein once. The sample holds over 60,000 distinct CDR3 sequences, over 9.5% seen once. Specimen: whole blood, collected at baseline. These receptors were collected from an adult who was a healthcare worker with PCR-confirmed SARS-CoV-2 infection or an uninfected control (not recorded which).

As regards this clonotype: Since the CDR3 does not end with the conserved phenylalanine or tryptophan, this likely comes from a read error. The chain employs TRBV10-3 and TRBJ2-2; the D gene is possibly TRBD2 (6 bases). CDR1 is ENHRY, CDR2 SYGVKD, per germline. V was clipped by 5 bases and J by 0 bases, with 13 bases between them. The CDR3 is made up of 16 amino acids. In DNA form, the CDR3 reads TGTGCCATCAGTCCAGCGGGCACCGCGAACACCGGGGAGCTGTTTATT. The encoded protein is CAISPAGTANTGELFI.

This clonotype appeared a few times. V gene TRBV12-3 or TRBV12-4 combines with J gene TRBJ2-3, with D hard to call. V gave up 7 bases and J gave up 7 bases, with 18 bases separating them. The CDR3 totals 14 residues. In nucleotides, the CDR3 is TGTGCCAGCAACCTTGGGCTTACTGCGAATACGCAGTATTTT. This translates into CASNLGLTANTQYF.

The rearrangement uses TRBV5-6 and TRBJ1-1; perhaps TRBD1 as D (5 bases). CDR1 is SGHDT, CDR2 YYEEEE, per germline. V dropped 0 bases and J dropped 7 bases, with 7 bases sitting between them. The CDR3 loop spans 12 amino acids. The DNA for the CDR3 is TGTGCCAGCAGCTTGGGACAGCTTGAAGCTTTCTTT. Amino acids: CASSLGQLEAFF.

This clonotype was detected many times. V gene TRBV7-9 combines with J gene TRBJ1-5; D is uncertain. The germline CDR1 and CDR2 sequences are SEHNR and FQNEAQ (reference sequence). With 5 bases removed from V and 0 bases from J, the gap between germline ends came to 2 bases. This CDR3 comprises 12 residues. This chain's CDR3 is CASSDSNQPQHF. In DNA form, the CDR3 reads TGTGCCAGCAGCGATAGCAATCAGCCCCAGCATTTT.

This clonotype was seen repeatedly, ten times or more. The rearrangement joins TRBV6-6 to TRBJ2-3; a weak D match, TRBD1 (6 bases). CDR3 length: 15 amino acids. Trimming shortened V by 4 bases and J by 0 bases, and 11 bases separated the two germline ends. The germline V gene has CDR1 MNHNY and CDR2 SVGAGI (reference sequence). In nucleotides, the CDR3 is TGTGCCAGCAGTTCTGGGGGCGCTAGCACAGATACGCAGTATTTT. This translates into CASSSGGASTDTQYF.

In this sample, this clonotype turned up a few times. This chain connects TRBV7-8 to TRBJ2-7; D is unresolved. With 10 bases removed from V and 7 bases from J, the gap between germline ends came to 23 bases. This CDR3 comprises 14 residues. CDR1 is SGHVS and CDR2 is FQNEAQ in the germline V gene. The CDR3 is CATDTGRFYEEQYF. The CDR3 bases are TGTGCCACCGACACCGGGCGGTTCTACGAGGAGCAGTACTTC.

This clonotype has just a few counts. The chain carries TRBV18 and TRBJ2-2; tentative D call: TRBD2 (6 bases). Per germline, CDR1 KGHSH and CDR2 LQKENI. Trimming pared 6 bases from V and 6 bases from J, leaving 11 bases between. The CDR3 has 13 amino acids. The CDR3 DNA is TGTGCCAGCTCCTCTCCTAGCGCCGGGGAGCTGTTTTTT. As protein: CASSSPSAGELFF.

This clonotype was found many times. V usage is TRBV2 and J usage is TRBJ2-3, with D unresolved. CDR3 length equals 13 residues. Deletions cut 5 bases from V and 2 bases from J, with 8 bases between. Germline V lookup: CDR1 SNHLY, CDR2 FYNNEI. CDR3 sequence: CASSFGSTDTQYF. The CDR3 DNA is TGTGCCAGCAGTTTCGGGTCCACAGATACGCAGTATTTT. The entire variable domain, with the rest obtained from reference TRBV2 and TRBJ2-3, is as follows: EPEVTQTPSHQVTQMGQEVILRCVPISNHLYFYWYRQILGQKVEFLVSFYNNEISEKSEIFDDQFSVERPDGSNFTLKIRSTKLEDSAMYFCASSFGSTDTQYFGPGTRLTVL.